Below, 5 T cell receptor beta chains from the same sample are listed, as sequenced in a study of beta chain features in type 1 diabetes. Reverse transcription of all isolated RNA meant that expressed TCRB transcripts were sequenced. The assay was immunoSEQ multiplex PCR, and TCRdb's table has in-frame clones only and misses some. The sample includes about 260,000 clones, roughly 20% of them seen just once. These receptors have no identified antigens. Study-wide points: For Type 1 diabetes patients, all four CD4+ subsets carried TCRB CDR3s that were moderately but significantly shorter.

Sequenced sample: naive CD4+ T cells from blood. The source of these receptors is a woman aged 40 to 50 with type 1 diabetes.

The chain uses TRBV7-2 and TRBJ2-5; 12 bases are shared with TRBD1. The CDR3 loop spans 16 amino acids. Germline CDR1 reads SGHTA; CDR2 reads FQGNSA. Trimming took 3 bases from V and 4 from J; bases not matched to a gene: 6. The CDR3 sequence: CASSLAGQGARETQYF. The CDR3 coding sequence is TGTGCCAGCAGCTTGGCGGGACAGGGGGCGCGAGAGACCCAGTACTTC.

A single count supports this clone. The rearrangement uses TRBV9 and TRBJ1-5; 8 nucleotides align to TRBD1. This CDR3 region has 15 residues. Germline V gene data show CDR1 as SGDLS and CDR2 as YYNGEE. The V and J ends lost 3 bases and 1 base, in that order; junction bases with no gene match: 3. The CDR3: CASSARGHSNQPQHF. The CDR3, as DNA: TGTGCCAGCAGCGCCAGGGGGCACAGCAATCAGCCCCAGCATTTT. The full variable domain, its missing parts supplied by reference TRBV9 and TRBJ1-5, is DSGVTQTPKHLITATGQRVTLRCSPRSGDLSVYWYQQSLDQGLQFLIQYYNGEERAKGNILERFSAQQFPDLHSELNLSSLELGDSALYFCASSARGHSNQPQHFGDGTRLSIL.

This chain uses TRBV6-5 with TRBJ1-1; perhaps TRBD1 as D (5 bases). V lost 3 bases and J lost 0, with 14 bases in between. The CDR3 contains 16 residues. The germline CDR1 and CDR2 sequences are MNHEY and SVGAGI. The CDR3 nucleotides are TGTGCCAGCAGTTATGACCGATGGGGCATGAACACTGAAGCTTTCTTT. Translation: CASSYDRWGMNTEAFF.

This CDR3 reads CATSRGDNEQYF. The CDR3 nucleotides are TGTGCCACCAGCAGAGGGGACAACGAGCAGTACTTC. The chain is built from TRBV15 and TRBJ2-7; D is possibly TRBD1 (6 bases). The V gene's germline CDR1 is LNHNV and CDR2 YYDKDF (reference sequence). The CDR3 length is 12 residues. With 1 base removed from V and 5 bases from J, the gap between germline ends came to 6 bases.

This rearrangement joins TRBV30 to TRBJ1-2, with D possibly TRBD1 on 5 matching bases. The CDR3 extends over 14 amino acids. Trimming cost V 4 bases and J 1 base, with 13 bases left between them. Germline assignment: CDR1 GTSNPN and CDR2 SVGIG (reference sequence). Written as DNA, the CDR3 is TGTGCCTGGAACATGGACACTTATAACTATGGCTACACCTTC. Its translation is CAWNMDTYNYGYTF.